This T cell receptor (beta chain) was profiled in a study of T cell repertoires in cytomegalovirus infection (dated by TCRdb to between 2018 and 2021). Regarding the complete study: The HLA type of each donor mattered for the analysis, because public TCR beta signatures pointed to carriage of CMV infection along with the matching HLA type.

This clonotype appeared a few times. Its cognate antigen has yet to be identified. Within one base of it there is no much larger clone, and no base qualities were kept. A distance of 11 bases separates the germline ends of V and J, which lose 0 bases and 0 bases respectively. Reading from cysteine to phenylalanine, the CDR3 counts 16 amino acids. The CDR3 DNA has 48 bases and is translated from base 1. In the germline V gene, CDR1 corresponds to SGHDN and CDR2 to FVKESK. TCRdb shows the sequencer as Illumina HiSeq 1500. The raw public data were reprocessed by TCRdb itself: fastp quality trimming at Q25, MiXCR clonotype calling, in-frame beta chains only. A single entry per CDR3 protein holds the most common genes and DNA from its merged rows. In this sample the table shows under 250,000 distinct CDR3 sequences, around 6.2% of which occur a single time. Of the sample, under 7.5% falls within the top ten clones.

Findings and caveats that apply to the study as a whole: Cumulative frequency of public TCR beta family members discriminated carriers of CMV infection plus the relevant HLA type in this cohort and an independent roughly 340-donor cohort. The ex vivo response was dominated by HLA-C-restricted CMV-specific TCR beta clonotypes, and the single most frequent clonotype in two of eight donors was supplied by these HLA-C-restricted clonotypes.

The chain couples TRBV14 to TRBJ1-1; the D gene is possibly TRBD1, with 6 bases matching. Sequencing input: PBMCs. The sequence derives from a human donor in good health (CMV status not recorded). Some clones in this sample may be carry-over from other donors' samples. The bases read TGTGCCAGCAGCCAAGATCTAGGACAGTTGAACACTGAAGCTTTCTTT. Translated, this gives CASSQDLGQLNTEAFF.